This T cell receptor beta chain comes out of a study of cytomegalovirus exposure and HLA in healthy donors. Study-wide results and caveats: Some highly shared sequence variants likely arose as a pipeline artifact. A later analysis found most CMV-associated TCR beta chains apparently HLA-restricted.

CDR1 and CDR2 (germline): MNHEY, SVGAGI. This CDR3 contains 11 residues. Trimming stripped 0 bases from V and 6 bases from J, with 3 bases between. Primers included in the PCR were 60 Vbeta and 13 Jbeta primers. Only in-frame clones appear in the TCRdb table, and some are missing; sequencing was by immunoSEQ multiplex PCR. The table lists 35,000 to 40,000 clones, approximately 71% of them singletons. This clone was seen only once. The antigen remains unidentified. This sequence originates from a man over 45 in good health and CMV-seropositive. Sequenced sample: PBMCs. V usage is TRBV6-5 and J usage is TRBJ2-7; no reliable D call. CDR3 in amino acids: CASSYSAEQYF. Here the CDR3 DNA reads TGTGCCAGCAGTTACTCGGCCGAGCAGTACTTC.